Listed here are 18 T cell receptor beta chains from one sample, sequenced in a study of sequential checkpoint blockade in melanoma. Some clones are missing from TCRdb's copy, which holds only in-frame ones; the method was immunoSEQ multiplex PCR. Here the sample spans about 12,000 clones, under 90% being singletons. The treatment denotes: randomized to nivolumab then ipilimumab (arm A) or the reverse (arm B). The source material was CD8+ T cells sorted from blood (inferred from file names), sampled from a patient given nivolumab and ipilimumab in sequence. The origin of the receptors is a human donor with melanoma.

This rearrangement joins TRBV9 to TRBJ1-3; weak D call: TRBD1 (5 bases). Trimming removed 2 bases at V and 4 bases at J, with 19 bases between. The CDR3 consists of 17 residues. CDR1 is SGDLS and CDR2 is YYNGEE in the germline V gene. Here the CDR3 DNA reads TGTGCCAGCAGCGTGAGCCGGGACTCCGGACTCGGAAACACCATATATTTT. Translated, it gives CASSVSRDSGLGNTIYF.

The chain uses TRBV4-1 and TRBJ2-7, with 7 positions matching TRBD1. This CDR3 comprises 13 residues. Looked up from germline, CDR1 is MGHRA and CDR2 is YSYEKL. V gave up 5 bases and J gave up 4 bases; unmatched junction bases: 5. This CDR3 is CASSGTVNYEQYF. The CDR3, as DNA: TGCGCCAGCAGCGGGACAGTTAATTACGAGCAGTACTTC.

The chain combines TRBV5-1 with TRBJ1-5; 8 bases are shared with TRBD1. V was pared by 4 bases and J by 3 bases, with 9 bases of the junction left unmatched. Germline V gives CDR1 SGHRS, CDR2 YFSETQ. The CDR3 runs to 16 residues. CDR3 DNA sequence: TGCGCCAGCAGCCCGGACAGGGAGGGCGACAATCAGCCCCAGCATTTT. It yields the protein CASSPDREGDNQPQHF.

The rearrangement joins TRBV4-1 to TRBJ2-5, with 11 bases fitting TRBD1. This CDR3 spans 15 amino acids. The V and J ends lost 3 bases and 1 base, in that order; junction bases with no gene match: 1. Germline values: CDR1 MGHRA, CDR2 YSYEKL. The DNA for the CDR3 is TGCGCCAGCAGCCAGGGACAGGGGGGCCAAGAGACCCAGTACTTC. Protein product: CASSQGQGGQETQYF.

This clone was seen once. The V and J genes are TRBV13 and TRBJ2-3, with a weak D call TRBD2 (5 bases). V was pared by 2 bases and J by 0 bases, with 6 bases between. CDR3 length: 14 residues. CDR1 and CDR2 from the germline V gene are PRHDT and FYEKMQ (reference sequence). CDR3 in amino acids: CASSLRGSTDTQYF. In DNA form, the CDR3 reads TGTGCCAGCAGCTTACGGGGAAGCACAGATACGCAGTATTTT.

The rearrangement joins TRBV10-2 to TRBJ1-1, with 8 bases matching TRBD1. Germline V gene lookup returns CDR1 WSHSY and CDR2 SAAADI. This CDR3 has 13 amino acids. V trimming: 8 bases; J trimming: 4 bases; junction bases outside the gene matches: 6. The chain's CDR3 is CASGNTGGTEAFF. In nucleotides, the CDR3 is TGCGCCAGCGGCAATACAGGGGGCACTGAAGCTTTCTTT.

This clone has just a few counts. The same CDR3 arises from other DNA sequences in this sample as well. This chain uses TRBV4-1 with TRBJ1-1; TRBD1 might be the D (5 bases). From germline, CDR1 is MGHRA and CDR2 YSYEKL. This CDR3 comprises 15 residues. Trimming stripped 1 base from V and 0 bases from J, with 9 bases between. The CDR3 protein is CASSQGGLMNTEAFF. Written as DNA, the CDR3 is TGCGCCAGCAGCCAAGGGGGACTGATGAACACTGAAGCTTTCTTT.

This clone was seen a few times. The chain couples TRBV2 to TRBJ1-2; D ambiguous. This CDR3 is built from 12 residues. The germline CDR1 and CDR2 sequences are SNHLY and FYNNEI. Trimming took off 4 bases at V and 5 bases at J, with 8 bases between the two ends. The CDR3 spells CASSAAGYGYTF. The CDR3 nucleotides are TGTGCCAGCAGTGCGGCGGGGTATGGCTACACCTTC.

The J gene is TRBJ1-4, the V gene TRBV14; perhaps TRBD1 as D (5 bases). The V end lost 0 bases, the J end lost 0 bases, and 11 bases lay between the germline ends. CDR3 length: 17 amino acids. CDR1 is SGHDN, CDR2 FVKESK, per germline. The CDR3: CASSQEYQGSTNEKLFF. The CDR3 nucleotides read TGTGCCAGCAGCCAAGAATACCAGGGATCAACTAATGAAAAACTGTTTTTT.

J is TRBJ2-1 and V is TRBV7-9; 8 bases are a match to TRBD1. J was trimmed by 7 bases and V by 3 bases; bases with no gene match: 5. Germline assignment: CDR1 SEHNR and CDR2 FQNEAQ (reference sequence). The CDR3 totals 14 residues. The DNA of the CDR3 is TGTGCCAGCAGCTTGACAGGGGAATCGAATGAGCAGTTCTTC. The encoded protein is CASSLTGESNEQFF.

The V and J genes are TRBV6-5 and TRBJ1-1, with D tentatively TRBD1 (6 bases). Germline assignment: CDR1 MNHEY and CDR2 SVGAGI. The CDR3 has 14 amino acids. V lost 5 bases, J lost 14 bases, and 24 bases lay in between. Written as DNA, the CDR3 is TGTGCCAGCAGTCCCCTACAGGGAGCACTGAACCCCTTCTTT. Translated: CASSPLQGALNPFF.

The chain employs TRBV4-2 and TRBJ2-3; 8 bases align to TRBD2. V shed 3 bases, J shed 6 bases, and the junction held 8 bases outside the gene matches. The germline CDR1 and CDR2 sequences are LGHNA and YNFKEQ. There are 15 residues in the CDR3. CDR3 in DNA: TGTGCCAGCAGCCAGTTCCTGAGCGGGGGTGATACGCAGTATTTT. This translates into CASSQFLSGGDTQYF.

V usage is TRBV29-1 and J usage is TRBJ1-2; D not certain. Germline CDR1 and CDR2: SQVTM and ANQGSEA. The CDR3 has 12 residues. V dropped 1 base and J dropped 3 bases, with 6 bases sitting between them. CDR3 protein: CSVEGTYYGYTF. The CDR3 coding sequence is TGCAGCGTTGAAGGGACTTACTATGGCTACACCTTC.

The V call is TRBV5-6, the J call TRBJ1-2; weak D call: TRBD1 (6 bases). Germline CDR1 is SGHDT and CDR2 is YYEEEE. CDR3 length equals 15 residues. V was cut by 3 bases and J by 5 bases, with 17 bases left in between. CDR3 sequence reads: CASSSTGFVSYGYTF. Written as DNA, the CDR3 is TGTGCCAGCAGCTCCACAGGGTTTGTTTCTTATGGCTACACCTTC. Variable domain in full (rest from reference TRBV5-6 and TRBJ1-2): DAGVTQSPTHLIKTRGQQVTLRCSPKSGHDTVSWYQQALGQGPQFIFQYYEEEERQRGNFPDRFSGHQFPNYSSELNVNALLLGDSALYLCASSSTGFVSYGYTFGSGTRLTVV.

This chain's CDR3 is CASDTAAEGPYEQYF. CDR3 in DNA: TGTGCCTCAGACACGGCCGCGGAGGGGCCCTACGAGCAGTACTTC. This chain links TRBV28 with TRBJ2-7, with a weak D call TRBD2 (6 bases). V lost 11 bases and J lost 2, with 22 bases in between. This CDR3 spans 15 amino acids. Germline V gene data show CDR1 as MDHEN and CDR2 as SYDVKM.

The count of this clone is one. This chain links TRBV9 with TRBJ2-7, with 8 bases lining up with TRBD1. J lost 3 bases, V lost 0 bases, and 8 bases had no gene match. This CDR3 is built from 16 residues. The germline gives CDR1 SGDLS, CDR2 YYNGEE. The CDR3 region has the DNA TGTGCCAGCAGCGTAGTAGGACAGGGAGGAAGCTACGAGCAGTACTTC. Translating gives CASSVVGQGGSYEQYF.

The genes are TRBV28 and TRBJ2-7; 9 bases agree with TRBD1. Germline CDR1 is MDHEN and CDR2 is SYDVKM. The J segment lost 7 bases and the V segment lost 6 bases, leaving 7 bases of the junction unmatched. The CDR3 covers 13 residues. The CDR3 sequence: CASRAQGAQEQYF. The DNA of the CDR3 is TGTGCCAGCAGAGCACAGGGGGCGCAGGAGCAGTACTTC.

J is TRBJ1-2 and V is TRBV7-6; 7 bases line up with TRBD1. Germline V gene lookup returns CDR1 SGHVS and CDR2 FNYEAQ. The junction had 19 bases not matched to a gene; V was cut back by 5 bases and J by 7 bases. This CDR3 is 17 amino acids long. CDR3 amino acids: CASSPFGLGQGVPGYTF. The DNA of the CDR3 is TGTGCCAGCAGCCCCTTCGGGTTGGGGCAGGGGGTGCCTGGCTACACCTTC.